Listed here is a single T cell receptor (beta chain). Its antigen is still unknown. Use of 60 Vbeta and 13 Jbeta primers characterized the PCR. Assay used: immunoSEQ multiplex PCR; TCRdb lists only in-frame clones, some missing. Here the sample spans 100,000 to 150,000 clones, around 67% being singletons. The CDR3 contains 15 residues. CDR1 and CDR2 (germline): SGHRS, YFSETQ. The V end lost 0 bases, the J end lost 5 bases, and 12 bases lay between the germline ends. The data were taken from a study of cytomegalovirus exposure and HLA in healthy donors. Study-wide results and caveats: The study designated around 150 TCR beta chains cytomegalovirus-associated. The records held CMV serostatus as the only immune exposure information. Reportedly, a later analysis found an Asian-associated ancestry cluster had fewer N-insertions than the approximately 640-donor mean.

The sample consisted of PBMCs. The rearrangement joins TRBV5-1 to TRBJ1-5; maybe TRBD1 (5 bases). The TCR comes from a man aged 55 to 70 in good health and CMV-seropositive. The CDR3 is CASSLEGAEDQPQHF. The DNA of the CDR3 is TGCGCCAGCAGCTTGGAAGGGGCAGAGGATCAGCCCCAGCATTTT. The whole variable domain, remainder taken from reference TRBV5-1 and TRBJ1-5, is KAGVTQTPRYLIKTRGQQVTLSCSPISGHRSVSWYQQTPGQGLQFLFEYFSETQRNKGNFPGRFSGRQFSNSRSEMNVSTLELGDSALYLCASSLEGAEDQPQHFGDGTRLSIL.